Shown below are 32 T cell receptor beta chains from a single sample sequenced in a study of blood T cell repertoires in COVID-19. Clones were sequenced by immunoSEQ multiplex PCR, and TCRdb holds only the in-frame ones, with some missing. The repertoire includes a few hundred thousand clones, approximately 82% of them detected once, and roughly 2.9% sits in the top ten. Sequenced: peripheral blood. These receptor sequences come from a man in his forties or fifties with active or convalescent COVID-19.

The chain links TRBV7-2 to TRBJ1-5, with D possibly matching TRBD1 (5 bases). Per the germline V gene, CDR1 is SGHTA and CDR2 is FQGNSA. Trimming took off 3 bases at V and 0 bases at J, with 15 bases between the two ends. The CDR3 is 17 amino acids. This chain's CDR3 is CASSLGATVHSNQPQHF. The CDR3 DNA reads TGTGCCAGCAGCTTGGGTGCGACAGTTCATAGCAATCAGCCCCAGCATTTT.

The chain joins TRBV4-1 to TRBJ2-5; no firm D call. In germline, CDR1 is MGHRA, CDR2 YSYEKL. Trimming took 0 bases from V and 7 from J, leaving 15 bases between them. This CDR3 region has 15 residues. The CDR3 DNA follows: TGCGCCAGCAGCCAAGACCCCGGAGCTGTGGTGACCCAGTACTTC. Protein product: CASSQDPGAVVTQYF.

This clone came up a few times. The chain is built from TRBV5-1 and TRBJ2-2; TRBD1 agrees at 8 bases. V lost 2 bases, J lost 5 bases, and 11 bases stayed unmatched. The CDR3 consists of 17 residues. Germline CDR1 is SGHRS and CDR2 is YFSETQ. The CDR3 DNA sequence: TGCGCCAGCAGCTTCTGGACAGGGACCTACCAAACCGGGGAGCTGTTTTTT. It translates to CASSFWTGTYQTGELFF.

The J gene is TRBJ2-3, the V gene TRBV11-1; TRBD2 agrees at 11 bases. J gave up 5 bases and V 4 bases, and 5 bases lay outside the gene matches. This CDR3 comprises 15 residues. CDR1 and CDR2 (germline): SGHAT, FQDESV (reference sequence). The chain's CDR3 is CASSSSGRKGDTQYF. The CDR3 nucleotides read TGTGCCAGCAGCTCTAGCGGGAGGAAGGGAGATACGCAGTATTTT.

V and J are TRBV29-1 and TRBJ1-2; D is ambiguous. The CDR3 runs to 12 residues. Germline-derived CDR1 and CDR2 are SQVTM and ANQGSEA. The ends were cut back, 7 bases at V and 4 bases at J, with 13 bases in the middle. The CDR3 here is CSAREVFYGYTF. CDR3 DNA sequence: TGCAGCGCGAGGGAGGTCTTCTATGGCTACACCTTC.

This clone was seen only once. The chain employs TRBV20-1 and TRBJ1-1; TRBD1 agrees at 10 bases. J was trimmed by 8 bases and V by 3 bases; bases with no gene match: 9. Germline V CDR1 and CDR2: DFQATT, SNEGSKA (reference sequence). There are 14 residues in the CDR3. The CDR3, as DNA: TGCAGTGCTAGTGGTCCCGGGACAGGGGAGGAAGCTTTCTTT. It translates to CSASGPGTGEEAFF.

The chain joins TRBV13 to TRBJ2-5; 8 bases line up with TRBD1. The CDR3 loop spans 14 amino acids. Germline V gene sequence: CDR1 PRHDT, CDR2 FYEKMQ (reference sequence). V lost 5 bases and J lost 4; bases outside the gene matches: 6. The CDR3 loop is CASSTRTGRETQYF. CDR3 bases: TGTGCCAGCAGCACCCGGACAGGGCGAGAGACCCAGTACTTC.

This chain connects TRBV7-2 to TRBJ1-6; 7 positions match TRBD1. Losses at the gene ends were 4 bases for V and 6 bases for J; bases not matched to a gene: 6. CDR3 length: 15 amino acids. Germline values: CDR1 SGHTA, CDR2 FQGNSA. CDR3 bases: TGTGCCAGCAGCTCCTGGACAGGCTCTAATTCACCCCTCCACTTT. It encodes CASSSWTGSNSPLHF. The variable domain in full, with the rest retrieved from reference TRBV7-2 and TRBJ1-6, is GAGVSQSPSNKVTEKGKDVELRCDPISGHTALYWYRQSLGQGLEFLIYFQGNSAPDKSGLPSDRFSAERTGGSVSTLTIQRTQQEDSAVYLCASSSWTGSNSPLHFGNGTRLTVT.

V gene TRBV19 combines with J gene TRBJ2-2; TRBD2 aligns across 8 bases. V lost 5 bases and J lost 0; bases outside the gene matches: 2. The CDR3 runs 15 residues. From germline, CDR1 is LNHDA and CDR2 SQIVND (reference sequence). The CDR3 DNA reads TGTGCCAGTAGTGAAGCGGGGGCGAACACCGGGGAGCTGTTTTTT. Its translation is CASSEAGANTGELFF.

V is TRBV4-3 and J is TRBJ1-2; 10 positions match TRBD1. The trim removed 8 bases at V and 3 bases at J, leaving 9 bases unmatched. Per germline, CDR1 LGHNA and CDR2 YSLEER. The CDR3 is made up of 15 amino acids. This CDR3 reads CASGYTGTGDYGYTF. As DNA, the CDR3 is TGCGCCAGCGGTTACACCGGGACAGGGGACTATGGCTACACCTTC.

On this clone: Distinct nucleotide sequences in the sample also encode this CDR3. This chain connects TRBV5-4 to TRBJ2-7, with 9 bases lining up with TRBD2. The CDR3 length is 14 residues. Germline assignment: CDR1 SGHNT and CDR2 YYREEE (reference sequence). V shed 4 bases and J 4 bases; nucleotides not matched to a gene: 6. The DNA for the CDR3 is TGTGCCAGCAGCCCGGGACTAGCCCCGTACGAGCAGTACTTC. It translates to CASSPGLAPYEQYF. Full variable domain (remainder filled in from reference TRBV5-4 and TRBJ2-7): ETGVTQSPTHLIKTRGQQVTLRCSSQSGHNTVSWYQQALGQGPQFIFQYYREEENGRGNFPPRFSGLQFPNYSSELNVNALELDDSALYLCASSPGLAPYEQYFGPGTRLTVT.

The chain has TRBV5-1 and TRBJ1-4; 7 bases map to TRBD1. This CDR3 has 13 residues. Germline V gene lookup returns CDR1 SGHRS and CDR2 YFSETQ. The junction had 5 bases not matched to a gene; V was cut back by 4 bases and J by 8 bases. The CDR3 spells CASSPGTDEKLFF. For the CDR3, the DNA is TGCGCCAGCAGCCCCGGGACAGACGAAAAACTGTTTTTT.

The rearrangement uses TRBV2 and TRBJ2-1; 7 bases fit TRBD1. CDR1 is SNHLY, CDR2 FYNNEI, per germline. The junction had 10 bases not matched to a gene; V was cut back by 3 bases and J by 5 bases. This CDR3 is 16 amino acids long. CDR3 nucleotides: TGTGCCAGCAGTGATTGGTCCGGGACAGTGAACAATGAGCAGTTCTTC. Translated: CASSDWSGTVNNEQFF.

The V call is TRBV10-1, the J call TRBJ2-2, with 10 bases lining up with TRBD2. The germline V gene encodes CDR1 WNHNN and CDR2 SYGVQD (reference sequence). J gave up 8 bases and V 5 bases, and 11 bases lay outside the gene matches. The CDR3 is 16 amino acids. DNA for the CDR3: TGCGCCAGCAGTCTGGGGGCTAGCGGGAGCAAAGGGGAGCTGTTTTTT. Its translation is CASSLGASGSKGELFF.

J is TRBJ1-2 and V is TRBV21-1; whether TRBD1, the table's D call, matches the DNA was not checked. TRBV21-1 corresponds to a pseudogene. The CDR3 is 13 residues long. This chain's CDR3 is CASSKESGAGHTF. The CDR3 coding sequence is TGTGCCAGCAGCAAAGAGTCTGGGGCAGGACACACCTTC.

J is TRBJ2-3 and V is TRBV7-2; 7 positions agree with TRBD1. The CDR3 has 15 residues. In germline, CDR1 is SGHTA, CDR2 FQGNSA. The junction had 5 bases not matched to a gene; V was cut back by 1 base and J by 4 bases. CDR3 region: CASSLVVQGADTQYF. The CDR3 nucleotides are TGTGCCAGCAGCTTAGTTGTCCAGGGGGCAGATACGCAGTATTTT.

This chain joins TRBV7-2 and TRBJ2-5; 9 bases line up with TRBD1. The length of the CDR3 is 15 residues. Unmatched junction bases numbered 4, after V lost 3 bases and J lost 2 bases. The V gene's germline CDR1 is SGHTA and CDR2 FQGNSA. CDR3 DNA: TGTGCCAGCAGCTTGGACAGGGGCCGGCAAGAGACCCAGTACTTC. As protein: CASSLDRGRQETQYF.

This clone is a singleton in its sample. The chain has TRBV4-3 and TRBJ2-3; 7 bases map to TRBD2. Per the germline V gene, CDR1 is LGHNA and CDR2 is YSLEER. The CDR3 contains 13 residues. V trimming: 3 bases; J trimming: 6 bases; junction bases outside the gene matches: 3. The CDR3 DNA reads TGCGCCAGCAGCCAGCAGCGGGGCGATACGCAGTATTTT. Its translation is CASSQQRGDTQYF.

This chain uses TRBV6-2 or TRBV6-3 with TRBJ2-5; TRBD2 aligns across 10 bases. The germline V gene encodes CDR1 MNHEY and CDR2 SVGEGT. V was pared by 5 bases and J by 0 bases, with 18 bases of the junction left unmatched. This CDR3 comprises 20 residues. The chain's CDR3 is CASSTVWDTSGTLYQETQYF. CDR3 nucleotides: TGTGCCAGCAGTACTGTATGGGATACTAGCGGGACCCTTTACCAAGAGACCCAGTACTTC.

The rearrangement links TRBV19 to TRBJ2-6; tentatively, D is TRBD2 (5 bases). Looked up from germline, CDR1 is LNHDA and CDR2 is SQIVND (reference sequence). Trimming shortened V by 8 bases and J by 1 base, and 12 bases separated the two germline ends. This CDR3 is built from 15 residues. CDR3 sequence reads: CASFMTGSGANVLTF. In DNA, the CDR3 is TGTGCCAGTTTTATGACGGGGTCTGGGGCCAACGTCCTGACTTTC.

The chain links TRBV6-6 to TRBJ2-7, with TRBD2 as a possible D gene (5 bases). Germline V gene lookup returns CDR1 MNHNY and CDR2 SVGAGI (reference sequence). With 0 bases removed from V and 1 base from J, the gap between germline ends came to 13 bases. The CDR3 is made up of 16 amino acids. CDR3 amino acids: CASSYSNPGLSYEQYF. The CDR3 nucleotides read TGTGCCAGCAGTTACTCAAATCCGGGGTTGTCCTACGAGCAGTACTTC.

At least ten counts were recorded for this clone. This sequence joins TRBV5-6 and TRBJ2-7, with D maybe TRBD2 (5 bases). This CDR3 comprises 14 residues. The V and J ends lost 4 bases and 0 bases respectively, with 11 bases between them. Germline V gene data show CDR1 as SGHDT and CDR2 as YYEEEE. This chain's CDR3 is CASSPGYFSYEQYF. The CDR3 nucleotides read TGTGCCAGCAGCCCGGGATATTTCTCCTACGAGCAGTACTTC.

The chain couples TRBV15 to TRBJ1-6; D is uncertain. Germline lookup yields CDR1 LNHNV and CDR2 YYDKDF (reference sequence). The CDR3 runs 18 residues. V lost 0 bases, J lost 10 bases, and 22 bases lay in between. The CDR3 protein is CATSRDRFKGRERSPLHF. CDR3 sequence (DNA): TGTGCCACCAGCAGAGATAGGTTTAAGGGCCGGGAGCGATCACCCCTCCACTTT.

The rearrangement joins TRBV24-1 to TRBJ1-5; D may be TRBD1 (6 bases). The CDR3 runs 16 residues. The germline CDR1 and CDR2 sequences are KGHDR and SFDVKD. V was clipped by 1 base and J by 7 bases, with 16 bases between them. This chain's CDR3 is CATSDFPRGGSQPQHF. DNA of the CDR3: TGTGCCACCAGTGATTTCCCCAGGGGAGGGAGCCAGCCCCAGCATTTT.

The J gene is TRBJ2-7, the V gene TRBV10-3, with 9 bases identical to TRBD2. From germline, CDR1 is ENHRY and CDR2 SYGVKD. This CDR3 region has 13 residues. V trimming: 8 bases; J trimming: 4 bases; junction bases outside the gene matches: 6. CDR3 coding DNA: TGTGCCATCGGACCTAGCGGGGCATACGAGCAGTACTTC. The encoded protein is CAIGPSGAYEQYF.

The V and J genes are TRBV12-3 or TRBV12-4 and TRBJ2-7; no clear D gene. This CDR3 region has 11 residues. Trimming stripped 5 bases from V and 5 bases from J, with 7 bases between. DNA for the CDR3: TGTGCCAGCAGTACTAAGCACGAGCAGTACTTC. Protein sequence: CASSTKHEQYF.

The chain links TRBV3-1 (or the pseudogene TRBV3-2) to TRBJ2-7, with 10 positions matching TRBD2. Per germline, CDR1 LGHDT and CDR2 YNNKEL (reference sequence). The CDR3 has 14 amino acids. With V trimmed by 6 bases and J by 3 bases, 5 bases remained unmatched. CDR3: CASRAGTSVYEQYF. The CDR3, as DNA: TGTGCCAGCAGGGCCGGGACTAGCGTCTACGAGCAGTACTTC.

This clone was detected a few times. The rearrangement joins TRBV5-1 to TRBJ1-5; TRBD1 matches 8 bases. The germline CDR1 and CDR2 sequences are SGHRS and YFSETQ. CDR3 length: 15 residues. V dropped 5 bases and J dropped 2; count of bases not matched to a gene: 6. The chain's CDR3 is CASSTGGMGNQPQHF. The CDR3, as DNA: TGCGCCAGCAGTACAGGGGGTATGGGCAATCAGCCCCAGCATTTT.

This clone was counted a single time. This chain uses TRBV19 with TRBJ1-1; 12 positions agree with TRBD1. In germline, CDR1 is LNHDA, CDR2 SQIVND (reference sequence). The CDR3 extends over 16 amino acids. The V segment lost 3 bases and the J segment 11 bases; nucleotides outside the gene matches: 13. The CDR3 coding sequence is TGTGCCAGTAGTATGGAATCCGGGACAGGGGGCGCCGGGGCTTTCTTT. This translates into CASSMESGTGGAGAFF.

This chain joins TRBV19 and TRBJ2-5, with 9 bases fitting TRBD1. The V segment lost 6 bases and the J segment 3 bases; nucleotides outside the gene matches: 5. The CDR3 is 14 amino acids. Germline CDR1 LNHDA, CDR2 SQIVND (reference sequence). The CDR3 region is CASSPWTGEETQYF. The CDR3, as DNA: TGTGCCAGTAGCCCCTGGACAGGGGAAGAGACCCAGTACTTC.

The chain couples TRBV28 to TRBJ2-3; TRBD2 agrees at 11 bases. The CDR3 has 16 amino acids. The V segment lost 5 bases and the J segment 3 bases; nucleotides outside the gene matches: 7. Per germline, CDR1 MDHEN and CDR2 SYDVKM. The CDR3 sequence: CASSIIAGGPTDTQYF. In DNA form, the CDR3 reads TGTGCCAGCAGTATAATAGCGGGAGGGCCGACAGATACGCAGTATTTT.

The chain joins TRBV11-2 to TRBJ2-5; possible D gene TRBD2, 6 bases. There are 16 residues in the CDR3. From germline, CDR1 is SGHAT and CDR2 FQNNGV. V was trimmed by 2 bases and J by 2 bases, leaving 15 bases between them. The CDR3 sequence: CASSLLARDFQETQYF. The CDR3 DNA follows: TGTGCCAGCAGCTTATTAGCCAGGGACTTTCAAGAGACCCAGTACTTC. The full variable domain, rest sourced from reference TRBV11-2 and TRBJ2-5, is EAGVAQSPRYKIIEKRQSVAFWCNPISGHATLYWYQQILGQGPKLLIQFQNNGVVDDSQLPKDRFSAERLKGVDSTLKIQPAKLEDSAVYLCASSLLARDFQETQYFGPGTRLLVL.